One sample yielded the 12 T cell receptor beta chains listed below, sequenced in a study of blood T cell repertoires in COVID-19. Here immunoSEQ multiplex PCR was the method, and the copy in TCRdb shows in-frame clones only, minus some. The table shows about 98,000 clones, with about 80% occurring only once. Material: peripheral blood. Receptors were obtained from a man aged 65 to 85 with acute or convalescent COVID-19.

The chain uses TRBV19 and TRBJ1-5; D is possibly TRBD1 (6 bases). CDR1 and CDR2 from the germline V gene are LNHDA and SQIVND (reference sequence). Trimming took 5 bases from V and 4 from J, leaving 24 bases between them. The CDR3 spans 18 residues. The chain's CDR3 is CASSSFLRGGALNQPQHF. In nucleotides, the CDR3 is TGTGCCAGTAGTTCCTTCCTCCGAGGGGGGGCGCTGAATCAGCCCCAGCATTTT.

This sequence joins TRBV2 and TRBJ2-3; perhaps TRBD2 as D (7 bases). From germline, CDR1 is SNHLY and CDR2 FYNNEI. V was trimmed by 7 bases and J by 0 bases, leaving 11 bases between them. This CDR3 spans 14 amino acids. The DNA for the CDR3 is TGTGCCAGCAAAGGGGGGGGAAGCACAGATACGCAGTATTTT. As protein: CASKGGGSTDTQYF.

This chain joins TRBV27 and TRBJ2-7; 7 bases match TRBD1. The trim removed 2 bases at V and 2 bases at J, leaving 6 bases unmatched. The CDR3 has 15 residues. Germline V lookup: CDR1 MNHEY, CDR2 SMNVEV (reference sequence). This CDR3 is CASSLGTDNTYEQYF. The DNA of the CDR3 is TGTGCCAGCAGTTTAGGGACAGACAATACCTACGAGCAGTACTTC.

The DNA for the CDR3 is TGTGCCAGCAGCTTGGGACTAGCGGGACCAGATACGCAGTATTTT. Amino acid sequence: CASSLGLAGPDTQYF. The chain joins TRBV5-8 to TRBJ2-3, with TRBD2 identical over 11 bases. Trimming at V came to 0 bases and at J to 4 bases, leaving 1 base not matched to a gene. This CDR3 contains 15 residues. Germline CDR1 SGHTS, CDR2 YDEGEE.

The chain has TRBV4-1 and TRBJ2-1, with 7 bases fitting TRBD2. Germline V CDR1 and CDR2: MGHRA, YSYEKL. The V segment lost 5 bases and the J segment 4 bases; nucleotides outside the gene matches: 26. This CDR3 is 21 amino acids long. CDR3 region: CASSSLPDASIAGGGYNEQFF. CDR3 DNA sequence: TGCGCCAGCAGCAGCCTTCCCGACGCCTCCATAGCGGGTGGGGGGTACAATGAGCAGTTCTTC.

The V gene is TRBV6-5, the J gene TRBJ2-2; D is unclear. There are 14 residues in the CDR3. The germline gives CDR1 MNHEY, CDR2 SVGAGI. V lost 6 bases and J lost 1, with 9 bases in between. CDR3 sequence (DNA): TGTGCCAGCAGGATTCTACTGAACACCGGGGAGCTGTTTTTT. This encodes CASRILLNTGELFF.

The gene calls are TRBV5-1 and TRBJ2-3; the D gene is possibly TRBD1 (6 bases). The V end was cut by 8 bases, the J end by 0 bases, with 10 bases between. Germline CDR1 SGHRS, CDR2 YFSETQ. This CDR3 has 13 residues. The DNA for the CDR3 is TGCGCCAGTCAGGGGTTGAGCACAGATACGCAGTATTTT. It yields the protein CASQGLSTDTQYF.

J is TRBJ2-7 and V is TRBV30, with D tentatively TRBD2 (6 bases). V was shortened by 3 bases and J by 3 bases, with 9 bases between the two germline ends. The CDR3 consists of 12 residues. Germline-derived CDR1 and CDR2 are GTSNPN and SVGIG (reference sequence). CDR3 nucleotide sequence: TGTGCCTGGAGCCCCGGGGGCTACGAGCAGTACTTC. Amino acid sequence: CAWSPGGYEQYF. The full variable domain, in which reference TRBV30 and TRBJ2-7 provide the parts outside the CDR3, is SQTIHQWPATLVQPVGSPLSLECTVEGTSNPNLYWYRQAAGRGLQLLFYSVGIGQISSEVPQNLSASRPQDRQFILSSKKLLLSDSGFYLCAWSPGGYEQYFGPGTRLTVT.

This clone was seen only once. This sequence joins TRBV10-3 and TRBJ1-2; D remains ambiguous. Germline V gene data show CDR1 as ENHRY and CDR2 as SYGVKD. The CDR3 is 12 residues long. Trimming took 0 bases from V and 10 from J, leaving 9 bases between them. The CDR3 here is CAISESGEAYTF. The CDR3 DNA is TGTGCCATCAGTGAGTCCGGGGAGGCCTACACCTTC.

This clone came up once. The CDR3 DNA follows: TGTGCCAGCAGTTCCGGACGGACTCCCTATGGCTACACCTTC. This sequence encodes CASSSGRTPYGYTF. The chain links TRBV25-1 to TRBJ1-2; D not resolved. Per germline, CDR1 MGHDK and CDR2 SYGVNS. This CDR3 is built from 14 residues. Trimming took off 5 bases at V and 4 bases at J, with 14 bases between the two ends.

The rearrangement uses TRBV9 and TRBJ2-1, with D hard to call. With 4 bases removed from V and 6 bases from J, the gap between germline ends came to 5 bases. This CDR3 is built from 11 residues. Germline CDR1 SGDLS, CDR2 YYNGEE. CDR3 loop: CASSRLNEQFF. CDR3 bases: TGTGCCAGCAGCCGACTCAATGAGCAGTTCTTC.

The V call is TRBV5-6, the J call TRBJ2-6; D not certain. Germline V gene sequence: CDR1 SGHDT, CDR2 YYEEEE. The V end lost 4 bases, the J end lost 0 bases, and 11 bases lay between the germline ends. The CDR3 contains 16 residues. DNA of the CDR3: TGTGCCAGCAGCCCTGGCGGCCTCTCTGGGGCCAACGTCCTGACTTTC. This sequence encodes CASSPGGLSGANVLTF.